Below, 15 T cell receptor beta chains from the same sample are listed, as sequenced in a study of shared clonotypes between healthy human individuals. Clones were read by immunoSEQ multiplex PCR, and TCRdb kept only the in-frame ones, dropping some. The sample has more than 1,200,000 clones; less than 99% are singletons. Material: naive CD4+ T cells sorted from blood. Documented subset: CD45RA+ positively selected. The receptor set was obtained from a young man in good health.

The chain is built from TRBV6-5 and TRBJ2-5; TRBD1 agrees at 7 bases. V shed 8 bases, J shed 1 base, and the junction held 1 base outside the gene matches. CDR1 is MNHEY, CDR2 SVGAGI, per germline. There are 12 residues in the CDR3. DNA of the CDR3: TGTGCCAGCCGGACAGGCCAAGAGACCCAGTACTTC. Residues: CASRTGQETQYF.

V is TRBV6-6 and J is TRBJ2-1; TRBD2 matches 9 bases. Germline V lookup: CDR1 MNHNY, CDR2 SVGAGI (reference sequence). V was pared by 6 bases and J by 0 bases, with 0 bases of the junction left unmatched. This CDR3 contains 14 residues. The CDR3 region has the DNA TGTGCCAGCAGAGCGGGAGGCTCCTACAATGAGCAGTTCTTC. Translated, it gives CASRAGGSYNEQFF.

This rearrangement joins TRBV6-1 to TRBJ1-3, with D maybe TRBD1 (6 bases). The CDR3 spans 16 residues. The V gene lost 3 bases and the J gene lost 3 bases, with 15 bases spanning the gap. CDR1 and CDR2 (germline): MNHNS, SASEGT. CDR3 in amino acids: CASSEVLGAFGNTIYF. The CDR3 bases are TGTGCCAGCAGTGAGGTGCTGGGGGCGTTTGGAAACACCATATATTTT.

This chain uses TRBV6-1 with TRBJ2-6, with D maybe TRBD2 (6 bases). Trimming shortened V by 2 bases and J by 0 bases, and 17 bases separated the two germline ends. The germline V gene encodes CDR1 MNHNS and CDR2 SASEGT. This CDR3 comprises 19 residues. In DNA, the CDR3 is TGTGCCAGCAGTGAACGGAGGGTAGAGGGGCGCTCTGGGGCCAACGTCCTGACTTTC. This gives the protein CASSERRVEGRSGANVLTF.

DNA for the CDR3: TGTGCCAGCAGTTACAGGGGGCTTAAAAACATTCAGTACTTC. Translating it yields CASSYRGLKNIQYF. The V call is TRBV28, the J call TRBJ2-4; TRBD1 matches at 9 bases. CDR3 size: 14 residues. Trimming at V came to 4 bases and at J to 4 bases, leaving 2 bases not matched to a gene. CDR1 is MDHEN and CDR2 is SYDVKM in the germline V gene. The full variable domain, its missing parts supplied by reference TRBV28 and TRBJ2-4, is DVKVTQSSRYLVKRTGEKVFLECVQDMDHENMFWYRQDPGLGLRLIYFSYDVKMKEKGDIPEGYSVSREKKERFSLILESASTNQTSMYLCASSYRGLKNIQYFGAGTRLSVL.

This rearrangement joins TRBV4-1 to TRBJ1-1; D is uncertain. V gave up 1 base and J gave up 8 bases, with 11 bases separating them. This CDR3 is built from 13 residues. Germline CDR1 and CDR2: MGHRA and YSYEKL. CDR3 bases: TGCGCCAGCAGCCAAGTAAGAAACCCGGAAGCTTTCTTT. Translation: CASSQVRNPEAFF.

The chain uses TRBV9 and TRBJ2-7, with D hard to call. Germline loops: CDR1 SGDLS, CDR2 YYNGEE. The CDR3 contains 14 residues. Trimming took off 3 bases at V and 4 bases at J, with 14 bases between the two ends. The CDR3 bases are TGTGCCAGCAGCGGCGGTTCGAGAGTATACGAGCAGTACTTC. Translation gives CASSGGSRVYEQYF.

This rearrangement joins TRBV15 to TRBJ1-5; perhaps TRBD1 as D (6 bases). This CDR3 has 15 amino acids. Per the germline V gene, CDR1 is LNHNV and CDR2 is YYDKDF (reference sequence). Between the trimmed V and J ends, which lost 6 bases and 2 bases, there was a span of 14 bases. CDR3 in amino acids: CATSRGGVGNQPQHF. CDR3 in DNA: TGTGCCACCAGTCGGGGGGGCGTCGGCAATCAGCCCCAGCATTTT.

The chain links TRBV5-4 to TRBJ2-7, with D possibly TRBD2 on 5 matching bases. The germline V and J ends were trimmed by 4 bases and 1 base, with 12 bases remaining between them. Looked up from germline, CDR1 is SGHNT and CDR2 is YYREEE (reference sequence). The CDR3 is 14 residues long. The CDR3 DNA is TGTGCCAGCAGCCCAGCGGTTTCTTCCTACGAGCAGTACTTC. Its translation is CASSPAVSSYEQYF.

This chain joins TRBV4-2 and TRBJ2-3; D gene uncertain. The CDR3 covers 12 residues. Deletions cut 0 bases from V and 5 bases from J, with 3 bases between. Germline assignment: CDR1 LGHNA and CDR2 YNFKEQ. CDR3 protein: CASSQDVDTQYF. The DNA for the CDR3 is TGTGCCAGCAGCCAAGATGTAGATACGCAGTATTTT.

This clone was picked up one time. CDR3 residues: CASSLEGRATLYEQYF. The CDR3 nucleotides read TGTGCCAGCAGCTTAGAAGGGAGGGCGACTTTGTACGAGCAGTACTTC. The chain links TRBV7-2 to TRBJ2-7, with TRBD2 identical over 7 bases. V shed 1 base, J shed 4 bases, and the junction held 10 bases outside the gene matches. The CDR3 has 16 amino acids. Germline CDR1 is SGHTA and CDR2 is FQGNSA.

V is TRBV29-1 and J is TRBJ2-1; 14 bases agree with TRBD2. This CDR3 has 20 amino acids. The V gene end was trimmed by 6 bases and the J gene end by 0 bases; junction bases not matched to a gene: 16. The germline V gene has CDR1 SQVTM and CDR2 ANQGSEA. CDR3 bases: TGCAGCGTCTGGCTGAAGGGGACTAGCGGGAGTTTTGGCTCCTACAATGAGCAGTTCTTC. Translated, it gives CSVWLKGTSGSFGSYNEQFF.

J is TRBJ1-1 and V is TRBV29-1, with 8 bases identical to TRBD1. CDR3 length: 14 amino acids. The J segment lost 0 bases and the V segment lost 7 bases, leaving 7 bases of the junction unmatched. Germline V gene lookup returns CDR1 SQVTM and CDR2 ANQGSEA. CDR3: CSADSRGLNTEAFF. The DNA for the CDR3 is TGCAGCGCTGATTCCAGGGGGCTGAACACTGAAGCTTTCTTT. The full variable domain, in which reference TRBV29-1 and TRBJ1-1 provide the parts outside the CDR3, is SAVISQKPSRDICQRGTSLTIQCQVDSQVTMMFWYRQQPGQSLTLIATANQGSEATYESGFVIDKFPISRPNLTFSTLTVSNMSPEDSSIYLCSADSRGLNTEAFFGQGTRLTVV.

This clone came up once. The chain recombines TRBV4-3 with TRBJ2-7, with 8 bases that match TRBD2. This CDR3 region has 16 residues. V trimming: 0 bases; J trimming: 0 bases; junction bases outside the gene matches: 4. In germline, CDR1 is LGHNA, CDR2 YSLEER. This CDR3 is CASSQEESGSSYEQYF. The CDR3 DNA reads TGCGCCAGCAGCCAAGAGGAAAGCGGGAGCTCCTACGAGCAGTACTTC.

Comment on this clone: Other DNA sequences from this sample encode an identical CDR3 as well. CDR3: CASSLSGSSSYNEQFF. The CDR3 DNA reads as TGCGCCAGCAGCTTGTCTGGTTCGAGCTCCTACAATGAGCAGTTCTTC. The chain employs TRBV5-1 and TRBJ2-1; no clear D gene. CDR1 is SGHRS and CDR2 is YFSETQ in the germline V gene. This CDR3 comprises 16 residues. Deletions cut 1 base from V and 0 bases from J, with 11 bases between.